This TCR beta chain was retrieved from a study of shared T cell receptors in the human thymus (dated by TCRdb to the early 2020s). Turning to the overall study: The study examined how self-reactive, shared T-cell receptor alpha chains are generated in the human thymus.

With respect to this clone: Its binding antigen is unknown. No qualities accompany the bases; no much larger clone lies one base away.

To prepare the library, the immunoSEQ multiplex PCR assay was applied. The source is immuneACCESS, and TCRdb retained only in-frame sequences with V and J called. Part of the clones is not carried over; for the studies checked, unresolved V genes explain less than half of this, and the remainder is unexplained. Across this sample there are approximately 490,000 clones, with more than 75% seen only once. 0.013% of the sample comes from the top ten. As encoded in the germline V gene (reference sequence), CDR1 is MNHNY while CDR2 is SVGAGI. The CDR3 sequence holds 15 residues, the cysteine and phenylalanine included. Only the CDR3 region is kept as DNA, spanning 45 bases read in frame from base 1. V loses 4 bases of germline sequence and J loses 8 bases, and the interval between the two ends is 20 bases. These records were also assigned to another study, of human thymus T cells. The other study reports the following: Immunologically healthy infants undergoing open corrective cardiac surgery for congenital heart defects in Finland were used as donors. Thymus tissue was obtained as surgical resects removed during corrective cardiac surgery. Both the thymic and the peripheral blood repertoires appeared to show biased V and J gene segment usage. The related research reported highly overlapping thymic TCR repertoires among unrelated individuals. The study characterized TCR alpha and beta repertoires from about 8 infant thymus samples and a few related peripheral blood samples. The cohort included about 6 male and a couple of female infants, with donor ages spanning 7 to 244 days. Thymocytes were mechanically released from the tissue and were stored as pellets of roughly 9-31 million cells at -70 degrees C. Genomic DNA was extracted from frozen cell pellets with a QIAsymphony instrument. TCRB and TCRAD loci were amplified from a standardized quantity of quality-controlled genomic DNA using the immunoSEQ multiplex PCR assay. The amplicons spanned the V(D)J region and were long enough to cover the CDR3 and allow V and J genes to be identified. Through the commercial immunoSEQ service, the amplicons were sequenced on an Illumina platform. Corrections for primer bias and sequencing errors followed previously described methods, while TCRAD and TCRB definitions were based on the IMGT database. Analysis of the repertoires was done with immunoSEQ Analyzer 3.0 and VDJTools and included basic statistics, V/J segment usage, diversity estimates, rarefaction and pairwise overlap. Diversity was estimated using the Chao1, ChaoE, Efron-Thisted, Shannon and inverse Simpson indices, and was also estimated on datasets down-sampled to the size of the smallest sample. For repertoire overlap, CDR3 nucleotide sequence, V gene and J gene had to match strictly, and clustering was done by Jaccard-based multidimensional scaling. Thymus samples yielded on average roughly 800,000 unique TCRB clonotypes, compared with 80,000 to 85,000 from blood samples.

This chain is built from TRBV6-6 and TRBJ1-2; tentative D gene TRBD1, with 5 bases matching. Sequencing was done on a sample of thymocytes. The TCR sequence derives from a boy in the first two years of life with a congenital heart defect. Donor details come from another sample of the same person, matched by shared clones. Here is the DNA: TGTGCCAGCAGTTCAGACAGCCCGACAATATGCGGCTACACCTTC. It encodes CASSSDSPTICGYTF.